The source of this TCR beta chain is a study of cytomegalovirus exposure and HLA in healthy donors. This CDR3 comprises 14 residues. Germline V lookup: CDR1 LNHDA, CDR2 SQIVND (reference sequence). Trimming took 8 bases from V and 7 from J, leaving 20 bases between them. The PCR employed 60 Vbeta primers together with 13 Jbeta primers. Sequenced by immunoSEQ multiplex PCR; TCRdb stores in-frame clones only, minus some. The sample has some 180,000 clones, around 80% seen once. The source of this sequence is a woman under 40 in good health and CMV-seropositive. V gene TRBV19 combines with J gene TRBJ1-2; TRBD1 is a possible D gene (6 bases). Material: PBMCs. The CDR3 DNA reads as TGTGCCAGTGGAAGGGGGGGAATCGGGAGTGGCTACACCTTC. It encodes CASGRGGIGSGYTF. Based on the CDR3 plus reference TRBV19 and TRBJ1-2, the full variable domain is DGGITQSPKYLFRKEGQNVTLSCEQNLNHDAMYWYRQDPGQGLRLIYYSQIVNDFQKGDIAEGYSVSREKKESFPLTVTSAQKNPTAFYLCASGRGGIGSGYTFGSGTRLTVV.